This entry lists 19 T cell receptor beta chains sequenced from one sample in a study of cytomegalovirus exposure and HLA in healthy donors. Primers: 60 Vbeta forward and 13 Jbeta reverse. The assay was immunoSEQ multiplex PCR, and TCRdb's table has in-frame clones only and misses some. The repertoire holds a few hundred thousand clones, with 81% as singletons. The sequencing sample was made of PBMCs. The receptors here all came from a woman aged 55-69 years in good health and CMV-seropositive.

This chain uses TRBV27 with TRBJ1-5, with D perhaps TRBD1 (5 bases). From germline, CDR1 is MNHEY and CDR2 SMNVEV (reference sequence). The CDR3 is 16 residues long. V was clipped by 8 bases and J by 2 bases, with 19 bases between them. The CDR3 region is CASGSLRVGRNQPQHF. In DNA, the CDR3 is TGTGCCAGCGGCTCCCTCAGGGTTGGTCGCAATCAGCCCCAGCATTTT.

V usage is TRBV28 and J usage is TRBJ2-1; 14 positions match TRBD2. Germline loops: CDR1 MDHEN, CDR2 SYDVKM. J was trimmed by 0 bases and V by 4 bases; bases with no gene match: 14. This CDR3 spans 21 amino acids. As DNA, the CDR3 is TGTGCCAGCAGTTACCTAAAGGGACTAGCGGGAGAGAGGGTCTCCTACAATGAGCAGTTCTTC. Protein sequence: CASSYLKGLAGERVSYNEQFF.

V is TRBV6-1 and J is TRBJ1-2, with 9 bases fitting TRBD1. The CDR3 has 17 amino acids. CDR1 MNHNS and CDR2 SASEGT come from the germline V gene. J lost 4 bases, V lost 2 bases, and 11 bases had no gene match. This CDR3 reads CASSESRTGDRVYGYTF. The CDR3 DNA sequence: TGTGCCAGCAGTGAAAGTCGGACAGGGGATCGAGTCTATGGCTACACCTTC.

The chain recombines TRBV11-2 with TRBJ2-7, with D maybe TRBD1 (5 bases). The CDR3 loop spans 14 amino acids. Germline CDR1 is SGHAT and CDR2 is FQNNGV. V lost 3 bases, J lost 0 bases, and 9 bases lay in between. CDR3 sequence reads: CASSLIGVSYEQYF. For the CDR3, the DNA is TGTGCCAGCAGCTTGATAGGGGTCTCCTACGAGCAGTACTTC.

As to this clone: One end of the junction is discordant with germline, which a read error may explain. The CDR3 protein is CASSPTTDPPLF. The DNA for the CDR3 is TGTGCCAGTAGTCCCACGACAGATCCCCCTCTCTTT. This chain joins TRBV19 and TRBJ1-1, with D possibly being TRBD1 (5 bases). The germline V gene encodes CDR1 LNHDA and CDR2 SQIVND (reference sequence). The length of the CDR3 is 12 residues.

The V call is TRBV20-1, the J call TRBJ1-1, with D unresolved. CDR3 size: 11 residues. V shed 6 bases and J shed 8 bases, with 13 bases lying between them. In germline, CDR1 is DFQATT, CDR2 SNEGSKA (reference sequence). The CDR3 DNA reads as TGCAGTGCCATAGGAGGCTACGAAGCTTTCTTT. It yields the protein CSAIGGYEAFF.

The chain links TRBV5-5 to TRBJ1-1; D gene ambiguous. The CDR3 is 13 amino acids. CDR1 SGHKS and CDR2 YYEKEE come from the germline V gene (reference sequence). V dropped 4 bases and J dropped 4 bases, with 11 bases sitting between them. CDR3 sequence (DNA): TGTGCCAGCAGCCCCTTGGGGAGCACTGAAGCTTTCTTT. Translating gives CASSPLGSTEAFF.

The chain joins TRBV27 to TRBJ2-3; D is uncertain. Trimming removed 6 bases at V and 1 base at J, with 11 bases between. From germline, CDR1 is MNHEY and CDR2 SMNVEV (reference sequence). This CDR3 region has 14 residues. CDR3 residues: CASSPASGTDTQYF. For the CDR3, the DNA is TGTGCCAGCAGCCCCGCTTCGGGCACAGATACGCAGTATTTT.

V and J are TRBV27 and TRBJ1-1; 9 nucleotides align to TRBD1. The CDR3 has 16 residues. The J segment lost 4 bases and the V segment lost 2 bases, leaving 8 bases of the junction unmatched. CDR1 MNHEY and CDR2 SMNVEV come from the germline V gene (reference sequence). This CDR3 is CASSLRTGAGGTEAFF. The CDR3 DNA follows: TGTGCCAGCAGTTTACGGACAGGGGCCGGTGGCACTGAAGCTTTCTTT.

The chain is built from TRBV7-3 and TRBJ1-1; 7 nucleotides line up with TRBD1. Germline V gene sequence: CDR1 SGHTA, CDR2 FQGTGA. The junction had 5 bases not matched to a gene; V was cut back by 0 bases and J by 7 bases. The CDR3 totals 14 residues. The DNA for the CDR3 is TGTGCCAGCAGCTTAACGGGACAGAGAGTTGAAGCTTTCTTT. This encodes CASSLTGQRVEAFF.

This clone was seen a single time. The chain couples TRBV5-1 to TRBJ2-1, with D maybe TRBD1 (5 bases). V was trimmed by 2 bases and J by 3 bases, leaving 6 bases between them. Germline lookup yields CDR1 SGHRS and CDR2 YFSETQ. The CDR3 consists of 13 residues. The chain's CDR3 is CASSFQGYNEQFF. The CDR3 coding sequence is TGCGCCAGCAGCTTCCAGGGCTACAATGAGCAGTTCTTC.

This chain connects TRBV6-9 to TRBJ1-5; D gene unclear. The germline gives CDR1 MNHGY, CDR2 SVAAGI. The CDR3 is 14 residues long. V was clipped by 10 bases and J by 6 bases, with 19 bases between them. The CDR3 region is CATPKRGRVQPQHF. In nucleotides, the CDR3 is TGTGCCACCCCCAAGAGAGGGAGGGTTCAGCCCCAGCATTTT.

This chain uses TRBV9 with TRBJ2-7; D might be TRBD1 (5 bases). CDR3 length: 14 residues. Trimming removed 0 bases at V and 4 bases at J, with 11 bases between. Germline loops: CDR1 SGDLS, CDR2 YYNGEE. This chain's CDR3 is CASSVAVGAYEQYF. CDR3 coding DNA: TGTGCCAGCAGCGTAGCGGTAGGGGCGTACGAGCAGTACTTC.

J is TRBJ2-1 and V is TRBV27; TRBD1 matches at 7 bases. Germline CDR1 MNHEY, CDR2 SMNVEV (reference sequence). V shed 8 bases, J shed 2 bases, and the junction held 9 bases outside the gene matches. There are 15 residues in the CDR3. CDR3 region: CASGGVGTAYNEQFF. CDR3 DNA sequence: TGTGCCAGCGGGGGAGTGGGGACAGCCTACAATGAGCAGTTCTTC.

The V call is TRBV10-2, the J call TRBJ1-5; D unresolved. The germline V gene encodes CDR1 WSHSY and CDR2 SAAADI. V was cut by 0 bases and J by 2 bases, with 11 bases left in between. The CDR3 runs to 16 residues. The CDR3 DNA follows: TGCGCCAGCAGTGAGTCTTGGGTAGCGGGCAATCAGCCCCAGCATTTT. Translating it yields CASSESWVAGNQPQHF.

The chain uses TRBV27 and TRBJ2-1; D possibly corresponds to TRBD2 (7 bases). The CDR3 totals 16 residues. The germline V and J ends were trimmed by 6 bases and 2 bases, with 17 bases remaining between them. In germline, CDR1 is MNHEY, CDR2 SMNVEV (reference sequence). The CDR3 is CASRPGGRPTYNEQFF. The CDR3 DNA is TGTGCCAGCAGACCCGGGGGGCGGCCCACCTACAATGAGCAGTTCTTC.

The chain has TRBV28 and TRBJ2-1; 7 positions agree with TRBD2. This CDR3 is 14 amino acids long. Looked up from germline, CDR1 is MDHEN and CDR2 is SYDVKM. V lost 10 bases to trimming and J lost 4 bases; unmatched junction nucleotides: 10. The CDR3 here is CATTLAGEYNEQFF. The CDR3 nucleotides are TGTGCCACCACCTTAGCGGGCGAATACAATGAGCAGTTCTTC.

This clone was observed a handful of times. The CDR3 region is CASSRTSGNYEQYF. CDR3 nucleotide sequence: TGCGCCAGCAGTCGGACTAGCGGGAACTACGAGCAGTACTTC. V usage is TRBV5-1 and J usage is TRBJ2-7; 12 bases agree with TRBD2. The CDR3 runs 14 residues. Trimming at V came to 5 bases and at J to 3 bases, leaving 3 bases not matched to a gene. CDR1 is SGHRS, CDR2 YFSETQ, per germline.

Concerning this clone: The junction departs from the called germline gene at one end, perhaps through a read error. The V and J genes are TRBV7-9 and TRBJ2-7, with D possibly being TRBD2 (6 bases). The CDR3 spans 14 residues. In germline, CDR1 is SEHNR, CDR2 FQNEAQ (reference sequence). The CDR3 region is CSSSFGDSKYEQYF. CDR3 in DNA: TGTTCCAGCAGCTTCGGGGACTCGAAGTACGAGCAGTACTTC. Full variable domain (outside the CDR3, taken from reference TRBV7-9 and TRBJ2-7): DTGVSQNPRHKITKRGQNVTFRCDPISEHNRLYWYRQTLGQGPEFLTYFQNEAQLEKSRLLSDRFSAERPKGSFSTLEIQRTEQGDSAMYLCSSSFGDSKYEQYFGPGTRLTVT.